These 24 T cell receptor beta chains were all obtained from the same sample, sequenced in a study of blood T cell repertoires in COVID-19 (dated by TCRdb to 2018 to 2021). Libraries came from the immunoSEQ multiplex PCR assay. TCRdb's version of the immuneACCESS table is confined to in-frame rearrangements and falls short of the full clone set. An unresolved V gene accounts for under half of the shortfall where checked; the remainder is of unknown origin. The sample has some 100,000 clones on record, 90% to 95% of them singletons. More than 0.85% of the sample rests with the top ten. The sample taken for sequencing was peripheral blood. The receptors derive from a man between 60 and 75 years old with acute or convalescent COVID-19.

The table lists this clone with a count of one. The rearrangement links TRBV5-1 to TRBJ1-1; D might be TRBD1 (6 bases). V was clipped by 0 bases and J by 10 bases, with 13 bases between them. CDR3 length: 13 residues. CDR1 and CDR2 (germline): SGHRS, YFSETQ. The CDR3 bases are TGCGCCAGCAGCTTGGAGGGACACCTGGGAGCTTTCTTT. Protein product: CASSLEGHLGAFF.

This clone has a handful of counts. This chain uses TRBV7-9 with TRBJ1-6, with 9 bases fitting TRBD1. Germline V gives CDR1 SEHNR, CDR2 FQNEAQ (reference sequence). The V and J ends lost 4 bases and 3 bases, in that order; junction bases with no gene match: 1. The CDR3 consists of 15 residues. DNA for the CDR3: TGTGCCAGCAGCTCGGACAGGGGCTATAATTCACCCCTCCACTTT. Protein sequence: CASSSDRGYNSPLHF.

The chain is built from TRBV28 and TRBJ2-2; D ambiguous. This CDR3 region has 12 residues. Germline-derived CDR1 and CDR2 are MDHEN and SYDVKM. V gave up 4 bases and J gave up 15 bases, with 15 bases separating them. The CDR3 nucleotides read TGTGCCAGCAGTTCCTCCTCCCGGTCCATGTTTTTT. Protein sequence: CASSSSSRSMFF.

The chain carries TRBV11-3 and TRBJ2-1; 12 positions agree with TRBD1. This CDR3 comprises 13 residues. Germline CDR1 is SGHNT and CDR2 is YENEEA. V shed 7 bases, J shed 16 bases, and the junction held 11 bases outside the gene matches. The CDR3 loop is CASTKGGTGGIFF. DNA for the CDR3: TGTGCCAGCACCAAGGGGGGGACAGGGGGCATTTTCTTC.

This clone was seen a single time. This rearrangement joins TRBV29-1 to TRBJ2-2; 8 bases align to TRBD2. CDR3 length equals 13 residues. Trimming removed 7 bases from V and 7 bases from J; junction bases left unmatched: 8. Germline-derived CDR1 and CDR2 are SQVTM and ANQGSEA. The CDR3 protein is CSALPGGGGELFF. The CDR3 nucleotides read TGCAGCGCCCTTCCGGGGGGGGGCGGGGAGCTGTTTTTT.

The chain employs TRBV27 and TRBJ1-2; D is perhaps TRBD1 (5 bases). Between the trimmed V and J ends, which lost 8 bases and 4 bases, there was a span of 17 bases. Germline V CDR1 and CDR2: MNHEY, SMNVEV (reference sequence). The length of the CDR3 is 14 residues. In DNA form, the CDR3 reads TGTGCCAGCGGCCCCCCGGGGGGGGGCTATGGCTACACCTTC. Its protein is CASGPPGGGYGYTF.

The chain combines TRBV27 with TRBJ2-7, with TRBD2 identical over 12 bases. V trimming: 2 bases; J trimming: 7 bases; junction bases outside the gene matches: 0. Germline assignment: CDR1 MNHEY and CDR2 SMNVEV (reference sequence). The CDR3 runs to 13 residues. Here the CDR3 DNA reads TGTGCCAGCAGTTTAGGACTAGCGGGAGAGCAGTACTTC. Translation: CASSLGLAGEQYF.

This chain links TRBV6-1 with TRBJ2-1, with a possible D match to TRBD2 (6 bases). CDR1 is MNHNS, CDR2 SASEGT, per germline. CDR3 length: 15 residues. V lost 3 bases and J lost 7, with 16 bases in between. The CDR3 region is CASSEGDWIANEQFF. The CDR3 coding sequence is TGTGCCAGCAGTGAGGGGGACTGGATAGCTAATGAGCAGTTCTTC.

The V call is TRBV5-1, the J call TRBJ2-2; possibly TRBD1 for D (6 bases). V lost 0 bases, J lost 6 bases, and 15 bases lay in between. Germline V gene sequence: CDR1 SGHRS, CDR2 YFSETQ. The CDR3 runs 16 residues. This chain's CDR3 is CASSLDPTGLPGELFF. CDR3 coding DNA: TGCGCCAGCAGCTTGGATCCTACAGGGTTACCCGGGGAGCTGTTTTTT. The full variable domain, rest sourced from reference TRBV5-1 and TRBJ2-2, is KAGVTQTPRYLIKTRGQQVTLSCSPISGHRSVSWYQQTPGQGLQFLFEYFSETQRNKGNFPGRFSGRQFSNSRSEMNVSTLELGDSALYLCASSLDPTGLPGELFFGEGSRLTVL.

The rearrangement links TRBV7-6 to TRBJ2-1; 9 bases agree with TRBD2. Trimming removed 5 bases from V and 1 base from J; junction bases left unmatched: 6. Germline CDR1 SGHVS, CDR2 FNYEAQ. The CDR3 totals 16 residues. CDR3 nucleotides: TGTGCCAGCAGCCAATACAGCGGGAGGTCCTACAATGAGCAGTTCTTC. This sequence encodes CASSQYSGRSYNEQFF.

CDR3 region: CASSERVPNTEAFF. In DNA, the CDR3 is TGCGCCAGCAGTGAGAGAGTCCCGAACACTGAAGCTTTCTTT. The chain combines TRBV10-1 with TRBJ1-1; no reliable D call. Germline V gene data show CDR1 as WNHNN and CDR2 as SYGVQD (reference sequence). This CDR3 spans 14 amino acids. Trimming stripped 2 bases from V and 1 base from J, with 8 bases between.

The DNA of the CDR3 is TGTGCCAGCAGTTCACTCACGGGACAGGGGATTGAAGCTTTCTTT. Translated: CASSSLTGQGIEAFF. The chain links TRBV6-5 to TRBJ1-1; 10 bases agree with TRBD1. Trimming took 4 bases from V and 7 from J; bases not matched to a gene: 9. CDR1 and CDR2 (germline): MNHEY, SVGAGI. The CDR3 totals 15 residues.

The chain recombines TRBV5-4 with TRBJ2-3; 7 bases are a match to TRBD2. Germline CDR1 reads SGHNT; CDR2 reads YYREEE (reference sequence). V trimming: 0 bases; J trimming: 5 bases; junction bases outside the gene matches: 6. The CDR3 covers 15 residues. The CDR3 sequence: CASSLGGSLGDTQYF. The CDR3 DNA reads as TGTGCCAGCAGCTTGGGCGGGAGTCTGGGAGATACGCAGTATTTT.

V usage is TRBV10-2 and J usage is TRBJ2-7; D not certain. The CDR3 totals 13 residues. Germline-derived CDR1 and CDR2 are WSHSY and SAAADI. V was clipped by 6 bases and J by 1 base, with 10 bases between them. The chain's CDR3 is CASSNTPSYEQYF. CDR3 bases: TGCGCCAGCAGCAATACTCCATCCTACGAGCAGTACTTC.

The CDR3 DNA reads as TGTGCCAGCTCACCTCCACAAGCGGACCAAGAGACCCAGTACTTC. This sequence encodes CASSPPQADQETQYF. V gene TRBV18 combines with J gene TRBJ2-5, with D possibly TRBD2 on 5 matching bases. Per the germline V gene, CDR1 is KGHSH and CDR2 is LQKENI. Trimming removed 3 bases at V and 0 bases at J, with 11 bases between. This CDR3 is built from 15 residues.

The CDR3 here is CATLTRAGGRYTF. CDR3 nucleotides: TGTGCCACATTAACCCGGGCTGGGGGCCGCTACACCTTC. The J gene is TRBJ1-2, the V gene TRBV10-3; D may be TRBD1 (6 bases). Germline V gene lookup returns CDR1 ENHRY and CDR2 SYGVKD. CDR3 length: 13 amino acids. Trimming took 10 bases from V and 9 from J, leaving 21 bases between them.

This chain joins TRBV10-3 and TRBJ2-1; no definite D call. The ends were cut back, 3 bases at V and 13 bases at J, with 16 bases in the middle. This CDR3 contains 13 residues. Germline V gene data show CDR1 as ENHRY and CDR2 as SYGVKD. The CDR3 sequence: CAISDLDGDRQFF. CDR3 DNA: TGTGCCATCAGTGATCTCGACGGAGACCGCCAGTTCTTC.

The J gene is TRBJ2-5, the V gene TRBV6-1; TRBD2 matches 10 bases. The germline V gene has CDR1 MNHNS and CDR2 SASEGT. After removal of 3 bases from V and 5 bases from J, the junction contained 6 bases not matched to a gene. The CDR3 is 15 amino acids. The chain's CDR3 is CASSDPSGSGETQYF. Here the CDR3 DNA reads TGTGCCAGCAGTGACCCTAGCGGGAGCGGGGAGACCCAGTACTTC.

The chain joins TRBV7-9 to TRBJ2-7, with TRBD2 matching over 7 bases. With V trimmed by 6 bases and J by 7 bases, 9 bases remained unmatched. The CDR3 is made up of 13 amino acids. CDR1 SEHNR and CDR2 FQNEAQ come from the germline V gene (reference sequence). CDR3 in amino acids: CASSPTSDGEQYF. The DNA of the CDR3 is TGTGCCAGCAGTCCTACTAGCGACGGGGAGCAGTACTTC.

The chain uses TRBV29-1 and TRBJ2-5, with 9 bases that match TRBD1. The length of the CDR3 is 17 residues. V gave up 1 base and J gave up 1 base; unmatched junction bases: 10. Germline V CDR1 and CDR2: SQVTM, ANQGSEA. The CDR3 DNA reads TGCAGCGTTGAAGCTCCAGGACAGGGGACCCTCCAAGAGACCCAGTACTTC. It encodes CSVEAPGQGTLQETQYF.

This chain joins TRBV6-5 and TRBJ1-1, with D possibly TRBD1 on 5 matching bases. The germline CDR1 and CDR2 sequences are MNHEY and SVGAGI. The V and J ends lost 2 bases and 7 bases respectively, with 11 bases between them. The CDR3 contains 13 residues. DNA of the CDR3: TGTGCCAGCAGTTACGACGGGCAGGGTGAAGCTTTCTTT. Residues: CASSYDGQGEAFF.

The rearrangement joins TRBV9 to TRBJ2-5; 9 nucleotides line up with TRBD1. CDR1 SGDLS and CDR2 YYNGEE come from the germline V gene. Trimming removed 5 bases from V and 5 bases from J; junction bases left unmatched: 7. The length of the CDR3 is 14 residues. The CDR3 sequence: CASSSTGGRETQYF. CDR3 coding DNA: TGTGCCAGCAGTTCGACAGGGGGACGGGAGACCCAGTACTTC.

The chain uses TRBV3-1 (or the pseudogene TRBV3-2) and TRBJ2-3; 8 positions match TRBD2. Germline CDR1 is LGHDT and CDR2 is YNNKEL (reference sequence). The CDR3 is 15 amino acids. Trimming removed 1 base from V and 4 bases from J; junction bases left unmatched: 4. CDR3 bases: TGTGCCAGCAGCCAAGCGGGACTAGGGGCAGATACGCAGTATTTT. Its protein product is CASSQAGLGADTQYF.

This chain links TRBV7-2 with TRBJ2-1; 8 bases agree with TRBD2. Germline V gene sequence: CDR1 SGHTA, CDR2 FQGNSA. The CDR3 extends over 14 amino acids. Germline trimming cut 4 bases from V and 7 bases from J; bases unmatched to any gene: 6. The CDR3 is CASSSGLALNEQFF. DNA of the CDR3: TGTGCCAGCAGCTCTGGACTAGCCCTAAATGAGCAGTTCTTC.